This T cell receptor (beta chain) was found in a study of cytomegalovirus exposure and HLA in healthy donors. General study results and limits: Available immune exposure information covered CMV serostatus only. Investigators reported 164 TCR beta chains as tied to cytomegalovirus.

The donors gave bone marrow, and they were healthy. This clone turned up a few times. Its antigen remains unknown. PCR involved 60 Vbeta and 13 Jbeta primers. The repertoire was sequenced with immunoSEQ multiplex PCR; TCRdb's copy has only in-frame clones and lacks some. The sample contains 100,000 to 150,000 clones, about 10% of which appear only once. V gave up 3 bases and J gave up 3 bases, with 16 bases separating them. The CDR3 totals 15 residues. Germline-derived CDR1 and CDR2 are SGHRS and YFSETQ. What was sequenced was PBMCs. The receptor was derived from a woman aged 18-29 years in good health and CMV-seropositive. This chain connects TRBV5-1 to TRBJ2-7; TRBD2 might be the D (5 bases). For the CDR3, the DNA is TGCGCCAGCAGCTCCTACGGTACGGGATTCTACGAGCAGTACTTC. It is translated as CASSSYGTGFYEQYF.